These 24 T cell receptor beta chains originate from one sample sequenced in a study of cytomegalovirus exposure and HLA in healthy donors. PCR amplification relied on 60 Vbeta primers (plus 13 Jbeta primers). The data were produced by immunoSEQ multiplex PCR, yet TCRdb's version contains in-frame clones alone and is incomplete. Of over 150,000 clones listed, over 70% are singletons. Sequencing input: PBMCs. These receptors all come from a woman aged 25-40 years in good health and CMV-seropositive.

This chain uses TRBV18 with TRBJ1-1; D is perhaps TRBD1 (5 bases). The V and J ends lost 3 bases and 5 bases respectively, with 10 bases between them. CDR1 KGHSH and CDR2 LQKENI come from the germline V gene. The CDR3 has 13 residues. CDR3 in DNA: TGTGCCAGCTCACCGGGGGGAAAGACTGAAGCTTTCTTT. The encoded protein is CASSPGGKTEAFF.

The CDR3 nucleotides are TGTGCCAGTAGTAGTCTTGAAAAACTGTTTTTT. Translated, it gives CASSSLEKLFF. The chain has TRBV19 and TRBJ1-4; D remains ambiguous. V lost 4 bases, J lost 7 bases, and 4 bases lay in between. Germline CDR1 is LNHDA and CDR2 is SQIVND (reference sequence). This CDR3 has 11 amino acids. Using reference TRBV19 and TRBJ1-4 for the parts outside the CDR3, the full variable domain is DGGITQSPKYLFRKEGQNVTLSCEQNLNHDAMYWYRQDPGQGLRLIYYSQIVNDFQKGDIAEGYSVSREKKESFPLTVTSAQKNPTAFYLCASSSLEKLFFGSGTQLSVL.

The chain has TRBV6-5 and TRBJ1-1, with 8 nucleotides matching TRBD1. Trimming cost V 7 bases and J 7 bases; bases outside gene matches: 11. The CDR3 totals 14 residues. Germline V CDR1 and CDR2: MNHEY, SVGAGI. The CDR3 spells CASTPHPGQDEAFF. CDR3 coding DNA: TGTGCCAGCACCCCCCACCCGGGACAGGATGAAGCTTTCTTT.

For the CDR3, the DNA is TGTGCCAGCAGCCTCCAGCGGGAACCTTACAATGAGCAGTTCTTC. Protein product: CASSLQREPYNEQFF. This chain joins TRBV7-7 and TRBJ2-1, with 7 bases fitting TRBD2. After removal of 5 bases from V and 4 bases from J, the junction contained 8 bases not matched to a gene. The CDR3 contains 15 residues. Germline V CDR1 and CDR2: SSHAT, FNYEAQ (reference sequence).

V is TRBV15 and J is TRBJ2-1; possibly TRBD2 for D (5 bases). Trimming took off 5 bases at V and 5 bases at J, with 22 bases between the two ends. The CDR3 extends over 17 amino acids. Germline CDR1 reads LNHNV; CDR2 reads YYDKDF (reference sequence). The CDR3: CATSPTKPRASNNEQFF. The CDR3 nucleotides read TGTGCCACCAGCCCTACGAAGCCGCGGGCTTCTAACAATGAGCAGTTCTTC. The full variable domain, with the rest looked up from reference TRBV15 and TRBJ2-1, is DAMVIQNPRYQVTQFGKPVTLSCSQTLNHNVMYWYQQKSSQAPKLLFHYYDKDFNNEADTPDNFQSRRPNTSFCFLDIRSPGLGDTAMYLCATSPTKPRASNNEQFFGPGTRLTVL.

The table lists this clone with a few counts. The genes are TRBV6-1 and TRBJ2-5; D is perhaps TRBD1 (6 bases). CDR1 and CDR2 (germline): MNHNS, SASEGT. This CDR3 has 14 amino acids. The V end was cut by 8 bases, the J end by 3 bases, with 16 bases between. CDR3 in amino acids: CASPRGSLKETQYF. DNA of the CDR3: TGTGCCAGCCCAAGGGGGAGTCTAAAAGAGACCCAGTACTTC.

V is TRBV18 and J is TRBJ1-5, with TRBD1 matching 7 bases. The ends lost 2 bases at V and 7 bases at J; junction bases unmatched: 5. Germline-derived CDR1 and CDR2 are KGHSH and LQKENI. The CDR3 totals 14 residues. For the CDR3, the DNA is TGTGCCAGCTCACCAGGACAGGCGGGGCAGCCCCAGCATTTT. This codes for CASSPGQAGQPQHF.

The chain employs TRBV6-1 and TRBJ2-7, with TRBD1 matching 7 bases. This CDR3 region has 15 residues. From germline, CDR1 is MNHNS and CDR2 SASEGT. The V gene end was trimmed by 4 bases and the J gene end by 2 bases; junction bases not matched to a gene: 8. The CDR3 protein is CASSVRTGDPYEQYF. The DNA for the CDR3 is TGTGCCAGCAGTGTACGGACAGGCGATCCCTACGAGCAGTACTTC.

The chain couples TRBV6-5 to TRBJ1-3, with D hard to call. Per the germline V gene, CDR1 is MNHEY and CDR2 is SVGAGI. Trimming removed 2 bases at V and 3 bases at J, with 14 bases between. This CDR3 has 16 amino acids. CDR3 region: CASSYGPRVDGNTIYF. The CDR3, as DNA: TGTGCCAGCAGTTACGGGCCGCGGGTGGATGGAAACACCATATATTTT.

This rearrangement joins TRBV28 to TRBJ2-5; D perhaps matches TRBD2 (5 bases). The V end lost 7 bases, the J end lost 1 base, and 10 bases lay between the germline ends. The CDR3 is 13 amino acids. From germline, CDR1 is MDHEN and CDR2 SYDVKM. The CDR3 sequence: CASNRAVQETQYF. CDR3 DNA sequence: TGTGCCAGCAACAGAGCGGTCCAAGAGACCCAGTACTTC.

The V call is TRBV5-4, the J call TRBJ2-3, with D possibly matching TRBD1 (5 bases). From germline, CDR1 is SGHNT and CDR2 YYREEE (reference sequence). The ends were cut back, 0 bases at V and 4 bases at J, with 6 bases in the middle. The CDR3 spans 13 residues. This CDR3 is CASSLGGADTQYF. CDR3 DNA: TGTGCCAGCAGCTTGGGGGGCGCAGATACGCAGTATTTT. The full variable domain, rest sourced from reference TRBV5-4 and TRBJ2-3, is ETGVTQSPTHLIKTRGQQVTLRCSSQSGHNTVSWYQQALGQGPQFIFQYYREEENGRGNFPPRFSGLQFPNYSSELNVNALELDDSALYLCASSLGGADTQYFGPGTRLTVL.

V is TRBV5-5 and J is TRBJ2-7; weak D call: TRBD2 (7 bases). V was trimmed by 0 bases and J by 3 bases, leaving 13 bases between them. Germline V lookup: CDR1 SGHKS, CDR2 YYEKEE (reference sequence). CDR3 length: 15 residues. The CDR3 protein is CASSLGGEGDYEQYF. The CDR3 DNA reads as TGTGCCAGCAGCTTGGGTGGGGAGGGGGACTACGAGCAGTACTTC.

This clone appeared a single time. The chain combines TRBV7-2 with TRBJ1-3; the match to TRBD1 covers 8 bases. V trimming: 6 bases; J trimming: 5 bases; junction bases outside the gene matches: 18. This CDR3 has 18 residues. The germline CDR1 and CDR2 sequences are SGHTA and FQGNSA. In nucleotides, the CDR3 is TGTGCCAGCAGACCAGGGGGCTTTGGGGCGCAACAGAGAAACACCATATATTTT. Its protein is CASRPGGFGAQQRNTIYF.

This clone appeared a few times. The genes are TRBV27 and TRBJ2-7; 8 nucleotides match TRBD1. The CDR3 has 13 amino acids. Per the germline V gene, CDR1 is MNHEY and CDR2 is SMNVEV (reference sequence). Trimming took 5 bases from V and 5 from J; bases not matched to a gene: 5. The CDR3: CASSPWTGNEQYF. The CDR3 region has the DNA TGTGCCAGCAGTCCGTGGACAGGGAACGAGCAGTACTTC.

The J gene is TRBJ2-1, the V gene TRBV5-6; no clear D. CDR3 length equals 16 residues. In germline, CDR1 is SGHDT, CDR2 YYEEEE. V was trimmed by 4 bases and J by 4 bases, leaving 18 bases between them. The CDR3 protein is CASSLMAIQAYNEQFF. The CDR3 DNA reads as TGTGCCAGCAGCCTCATGGCAATCCAGGCTTACAATGAGCAGTTCTTC.

CDR3 bases: TGTGCCAGCACCTCTGAACAGGGAATAACCGAGCAGTACTTC. Its translation is CASTSEQGITEQYF. The chain joins TRBV7-6 to TRBJ2-7; D possibly corresponds to TRBD1 (6 bases). The CDR3 is 14 amino acids. CDR1 and CDR2 (germline): SGHVS, FNYEAQ. V shed 7 bases and J shed 6 bases, with 19 bases lying between them.

The table lists this clone with a count of one. The V gene is TRBV5-4, the J gene TRBJ2-3, with D perhaps TRBD2 (5 bases). There are 17 residues in the CDR3. The germline gives CDR1 SGHNT, CDR2 YYREEE (reference sequence). Between the trimmed V and J ends, which lost 0 bases and 0 bases, there was a span of 14 bases. The CDR3 region has the DNA TGTGCCAGCAGCTTGGTGGCGGGCCCTACTAGCACAGATACGCAGTATTTT. Translation gives CASSLVAGPTSTDTQYF.

The chain uses TRBV28 and TRBJ1-1; D is undetermined. The CDR3 contains 14 residues. Trimming cost V 10 bases and J 0 bases, with 15 bases left between them. The V gene's germline CDR1 is MDHEN and CDR2 SYDVKM. The DNA for the CDR3 is TGTGCCATCACCTCGGGCGGGGTGAACACTGAAGCTTTCTTT. It yields the protein CAITSGGVNTEAFF.

The chain uses TRBV2 and TRBJ2-7, with D tentatively TRBD2 (7 bases). The CDR3 consists of 13 residues. V lost 6 bases, J lost 5 bases, and 14 bases lay in between. Germline V gives CDR1 SNHLY, CDR2 FYNNEI. The CDR3 sequence is CASRGEGGDEQYF. Written as DNA, the CDR3 is TGTGCCAGCAGGGGGGAGGGGGGCGACGAGCAGTACTTC.

The chain employs TRBV5-8 and TRBJ1-4, with TRBD1 identical over 10 bases. The V and J ends lost 3 bases and 2 bases, in that order; junction bases with no gene match: 4. CDR3 size: 16 residues. Germline assignment: CDR1 SGHTS and CDR2 YDEGEE. Written as DNA, the CDR3 is TGTGCCAGCAGCTGGGGACAGGGGAAGACTAATGAAAAACTGTTTTTT. Translation: CASSWGQGKTNEKLFF.

This clone was observed a single time. The chain employs TRBV9 and TRBJ1-4; weak D call: TRBD1 (5 bases). Trimming removed 0 bases at V and 8 bases at J, with 8 bases between. The CDR3 extends over 13 amino acids. Germline CDR1 reads SGDLS; CDR2 reads YYNGEE. Here the CDR3 reads CASSVEGREKLFF. The CDR3 DNA sequence: TGTGCCAGCAGCGTAGAGGGGAGGGAAAAACTGTTTTTT.

On this clone: At the DNA level, this CDR3 is encoded by other sequences in the same sample as well. The rearrangement links TRBV5-6 to TRBJ2-5; perhaps TRBD1 as D (5 bases). With 0 bases removed from V and 5 bases from J, the gap between germline ends came to 8 bases. The CDR3 has 13 amino acids. Looked up from germline, CDR1 is SGHDT and CDR2 is YYEEEE. CDR3 bases: TGTGCCAGCAGCTTGGATAGGGGCGAGACCCAGTACTTC. Encoded protein: CASSLDRGETQYF.

CDR3 nucleotide sequence: TGTGCCTGGAGTAGACTAGGTCGCGAGCAGTACTTC. This gives the protein CAWSRLGREQYF. The rearrangement uses TRBV30 and TRBJ2-7; the D gene is possibly TRBD2 (6 bases). V lost 2 bases, J lost 6 bases, and 11 bases lay in between. The CDR3 length is 12 residues. Germline V gives CDR1 GTSNPN, CDR2 SVGIG (reference sequence).

This clone was observed a few times. The rearrangement links TRBV10-3 to TRBJ2-2; D uncertain. V shed 6 bases and J shed 7 bases, with 6 bases lying between them. The CDR3 contains 11 residues. CDR1 ENHRY and CDR2 SYGVKD come from the germline V gene. CDR3 bases: TGTGCCATCAGCCCCAACGGGGAGCTGTTTTTT. This codes for CAISPNGELFF.